Detailed here is one T cell receptor (beta chain). Germline V gene sequence: CDR1 SGHRS, CDR2 YFSETQ. V was shortened by 0 bases and J by 4 bases, with 7 bases between the two germline ends. The CDR3 length is 13 residues. Sequenced material consisted of expressed TCRB transcripts (all of the isolated RNA was reverse transcribed). Sequencing used immunoSEQ multiplex PCR; TCRdb keeps in-frame clones, though not all of them. The sample holds fewer than 200,000 clones; roughly an eighth are singletons and the top ten take about 0.58%. The sample belongs to a study of beta chain features in type 1 diabetes.

The TCR originated in a woman between 18 and 29 years old in good health. This chain joins TRBV5-1 and TRBJ1-1; D gene ambiguous. Material for sequencing was central memory CD4+ T cells from blood. The CDR3 here is CASSLAEATEAFF. DNA of the CDR3: TGCGCCAGCAGCTTGGCTGAGGCCACTGAAGCTTTCTTT.